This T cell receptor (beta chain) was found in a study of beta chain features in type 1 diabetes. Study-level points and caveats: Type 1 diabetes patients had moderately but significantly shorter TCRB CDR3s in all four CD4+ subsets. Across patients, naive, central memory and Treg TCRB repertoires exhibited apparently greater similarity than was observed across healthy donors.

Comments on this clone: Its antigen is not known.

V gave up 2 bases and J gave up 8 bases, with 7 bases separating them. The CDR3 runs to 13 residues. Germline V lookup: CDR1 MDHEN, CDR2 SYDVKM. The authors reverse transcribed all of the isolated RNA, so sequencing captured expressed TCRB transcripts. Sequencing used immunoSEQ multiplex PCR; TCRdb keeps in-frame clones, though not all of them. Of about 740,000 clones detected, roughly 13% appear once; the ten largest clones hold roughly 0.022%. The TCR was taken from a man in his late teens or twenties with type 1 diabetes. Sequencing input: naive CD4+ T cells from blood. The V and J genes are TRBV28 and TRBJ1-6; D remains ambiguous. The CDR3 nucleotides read TGTGCCAGCAGTTTACAAGCACATTCACCCCTCCACTTT. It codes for CASSLQAHSPLHF.